This T cell receptor (beta chain) appears in the sequencing data of a study of beta chain features in type 1 diabetes. As for the study in general: No age, gender or cell yield differences were seen between patients and healthy donors.

The collection from each donor was one heparinised blood draw averaging approximately 110 mL. A CD45RO/CCR7/CD25/CD127/CD95/CD27 panel sorted naive, central memory, regulatory and stem cell-like memory CD4+ cells. Looked up from germline, CDR1 is SQVTM and CDR2 is ANQGSEA. The CDR3 runs 16 residues. Trimming removed 7 bases from V and 2 bases from J; junction bases left unmatched: 12. Overall study results and limits: TCRB CDR3s were moderately but significantly shorter in Type 1 diabetes patients in all four CD4+ subsets.

Note on this clone: Antigen unknown.

Expressed TCRB transcripts were sequenced, since all the RNA that had been isolated was reverse transcribed. For naive, central memory and regulatory T cell samples, reads averaged around 3.6 million. The protocol was immunoSEQ multiplex PCR, while the TCRdb copy is restricted to in-frame clones and leaves out a portion. The table has about 280,000 clones, approximately 16% seen once. This sequence joins TRBV29-1 and TRBJ2-1; 9 bases map to TRBD1. Sequencing used naive CD4+ T cells from blood. This clonotype originated in a man younger than 35 with type 1 diabetes. The CDR3 reads CSAHRFTGGAYNEQFF. DNA of the CDR3: TGCAGCGCCCATAGATTTACAGGGGGCGCCTACAATGAGCAGTTCTTC.